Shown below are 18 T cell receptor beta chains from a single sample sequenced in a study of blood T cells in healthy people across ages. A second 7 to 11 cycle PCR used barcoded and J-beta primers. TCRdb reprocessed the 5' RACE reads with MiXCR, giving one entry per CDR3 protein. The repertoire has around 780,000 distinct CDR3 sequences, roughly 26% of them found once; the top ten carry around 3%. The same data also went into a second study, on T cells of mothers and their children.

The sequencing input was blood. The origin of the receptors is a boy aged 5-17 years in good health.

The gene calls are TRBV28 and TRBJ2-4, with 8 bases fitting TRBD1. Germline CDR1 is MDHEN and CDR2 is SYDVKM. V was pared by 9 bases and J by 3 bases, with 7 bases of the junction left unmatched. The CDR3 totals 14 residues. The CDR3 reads CASDRGIGKNIQYF. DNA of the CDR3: TGTGCCAGTGACAGGGGAATAGGCAAAAACATTCAGTACTTC.

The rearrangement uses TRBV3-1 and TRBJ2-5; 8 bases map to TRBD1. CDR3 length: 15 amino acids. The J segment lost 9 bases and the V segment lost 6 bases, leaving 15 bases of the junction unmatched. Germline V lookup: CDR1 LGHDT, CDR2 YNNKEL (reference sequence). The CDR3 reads CASSQPTGTGPPQYF. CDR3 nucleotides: TGTGCCAGCAGTCAACCTACCGGGACAGGTCCCCCCCAGTACTTC.

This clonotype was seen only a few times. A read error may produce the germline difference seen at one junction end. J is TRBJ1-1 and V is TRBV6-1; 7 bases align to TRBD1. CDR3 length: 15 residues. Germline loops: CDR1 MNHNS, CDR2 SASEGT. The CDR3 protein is CASSKNRGRNTKAFF. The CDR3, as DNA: TGTGCCAGCAGTAAAAACAGGGGTCGGAACACTAAAGCTTTCTTT.

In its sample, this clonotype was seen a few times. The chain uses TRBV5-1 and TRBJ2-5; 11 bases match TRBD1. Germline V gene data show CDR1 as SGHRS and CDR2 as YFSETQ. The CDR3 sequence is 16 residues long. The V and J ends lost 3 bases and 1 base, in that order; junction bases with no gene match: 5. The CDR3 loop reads CASSSPGTGGQETQYF. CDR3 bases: TGCGCCAGCAGCTCCCCCGGGACAGGGGGCCAAGAGACCCAGTACTTC.

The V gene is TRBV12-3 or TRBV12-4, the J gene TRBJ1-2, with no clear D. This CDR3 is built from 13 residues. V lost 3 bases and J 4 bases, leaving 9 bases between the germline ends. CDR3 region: CASSLREGYGYTF. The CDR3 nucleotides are TGTGCCAGCAGTTTGCGGGAGGGCTATGGCTACACCTTC.

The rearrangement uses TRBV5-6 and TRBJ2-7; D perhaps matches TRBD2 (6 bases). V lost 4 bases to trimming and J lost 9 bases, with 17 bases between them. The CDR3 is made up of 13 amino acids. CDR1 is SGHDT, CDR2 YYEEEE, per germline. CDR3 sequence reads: CASSPYPSDGQYF. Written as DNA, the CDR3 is TGTGCCAGCAGCCCATACCCTAGCGACGGGCAGTACTTC.

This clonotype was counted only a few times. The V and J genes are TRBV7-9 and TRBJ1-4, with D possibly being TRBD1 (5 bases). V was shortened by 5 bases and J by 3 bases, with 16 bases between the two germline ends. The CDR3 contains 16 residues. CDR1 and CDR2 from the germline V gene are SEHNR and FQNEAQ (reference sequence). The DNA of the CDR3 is TGTGCCAGCAGCCTAGGAGACAGAGGACCTAATGAAAAACTGTTTTTT. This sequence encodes CASSLGDRGPNEKLFF.

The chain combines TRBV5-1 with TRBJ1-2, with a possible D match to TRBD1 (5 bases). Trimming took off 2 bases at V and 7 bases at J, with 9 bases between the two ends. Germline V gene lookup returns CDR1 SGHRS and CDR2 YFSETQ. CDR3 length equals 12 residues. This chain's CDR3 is CASSFEGTGYTF. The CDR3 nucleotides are TGCGCCAGCAGCTTCGAAGGGACTGGCTACACCTTC.

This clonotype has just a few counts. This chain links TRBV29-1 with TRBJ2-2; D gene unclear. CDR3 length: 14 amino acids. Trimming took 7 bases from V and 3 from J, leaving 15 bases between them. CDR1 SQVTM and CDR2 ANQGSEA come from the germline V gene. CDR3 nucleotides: TGCAGCGGCTCAGTACGTGTGGACACCGGGGAGCTGTTTTTT. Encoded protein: CSGSVRVDTGELFF.

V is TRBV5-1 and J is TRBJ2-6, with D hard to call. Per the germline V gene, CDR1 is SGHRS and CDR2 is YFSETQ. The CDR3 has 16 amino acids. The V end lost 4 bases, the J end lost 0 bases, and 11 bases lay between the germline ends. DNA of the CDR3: TGCGCCAGCAGCCCCGGGCCCCTCTCTGGGGCCAACGTCCTGACTTTC. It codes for CASSPGPLSGANVLTF.

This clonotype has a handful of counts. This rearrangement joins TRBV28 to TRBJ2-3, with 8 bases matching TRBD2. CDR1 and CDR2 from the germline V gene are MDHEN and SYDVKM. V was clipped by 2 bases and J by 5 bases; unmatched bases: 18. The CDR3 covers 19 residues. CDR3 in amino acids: CASSLGGSLLAGTRDTQYF. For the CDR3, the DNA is TGTGCCAGCAGTTTAGGAGGGTCCTTGTTAGCGGGGACTCGAGATACGCAGTATTTT.

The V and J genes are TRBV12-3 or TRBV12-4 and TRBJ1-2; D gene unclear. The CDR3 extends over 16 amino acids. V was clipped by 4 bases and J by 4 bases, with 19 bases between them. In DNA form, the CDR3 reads TGTGCCAGCAGTTATCACCGGGCCACCCAACTCTATGGCTACACCTTC. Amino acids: CASSYHRATQLYGYTF.

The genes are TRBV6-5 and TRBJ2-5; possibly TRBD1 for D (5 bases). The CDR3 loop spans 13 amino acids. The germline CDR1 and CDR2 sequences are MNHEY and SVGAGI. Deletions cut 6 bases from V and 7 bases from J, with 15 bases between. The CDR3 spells CASSPDSSWTQYF. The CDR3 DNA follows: TGTGCCAGCAGCCCCGACAGTTCGTGGACCCAGTACTTC.

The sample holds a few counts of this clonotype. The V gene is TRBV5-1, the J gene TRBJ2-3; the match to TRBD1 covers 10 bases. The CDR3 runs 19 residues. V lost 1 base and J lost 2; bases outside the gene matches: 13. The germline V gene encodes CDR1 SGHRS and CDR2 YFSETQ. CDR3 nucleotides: TGCGCCAGCAGCTTGCCGGGACAGGGGTTTGGGTCGATCACAGATACGCAGTATTTT. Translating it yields CASSLPGQGFGSITDTQYF.

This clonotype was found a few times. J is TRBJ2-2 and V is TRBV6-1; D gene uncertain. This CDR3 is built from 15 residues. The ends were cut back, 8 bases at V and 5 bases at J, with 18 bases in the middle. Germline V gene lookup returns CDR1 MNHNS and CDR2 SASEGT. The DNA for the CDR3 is TGTGCCAGCTTTTATTGGGGATCCGGAACCGGGGAGCTGTTTTTT. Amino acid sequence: CASFYWGSGTGELFF.

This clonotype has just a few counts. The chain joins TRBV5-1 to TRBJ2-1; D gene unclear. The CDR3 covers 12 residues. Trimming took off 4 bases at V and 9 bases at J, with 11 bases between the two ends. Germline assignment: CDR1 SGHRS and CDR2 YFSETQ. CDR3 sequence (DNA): TGCGCCAGCAGCCAACAGTATCCTGAGCAGTTCTTC. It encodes CASSQQYPEQFF. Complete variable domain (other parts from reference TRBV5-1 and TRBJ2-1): KAGVTQTPRYLIKTRGQQVTLSCSPISGHRSVSWYQQTPGQGLQFLFEYFSETQRNKGNFPGRFSGRQFSNSRSEMNVSTLELGDSALYLCASSQQYPEQFFGPGTRLTVL.

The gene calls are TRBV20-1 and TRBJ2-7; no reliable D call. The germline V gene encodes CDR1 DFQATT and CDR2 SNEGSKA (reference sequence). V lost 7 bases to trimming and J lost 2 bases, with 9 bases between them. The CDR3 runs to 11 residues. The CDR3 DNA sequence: TGCAGTGTGTACCGAGCCTACGAGCAGTACTTC. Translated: CSVYRAYEQYF.

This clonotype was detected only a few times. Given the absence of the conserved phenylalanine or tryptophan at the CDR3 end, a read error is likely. Here the CDR3 reads CASSRLPAGLDTQYL. As DNA, the CDR3 is TGTGCCAGCAGCCGCCTACCTGCAGGGCTAGATACGCAGTATCTT. J is TRBJ2-3 and V is TRBV7-2; TRBD1 might be the D (5 bases). Germline loops: CDR1 SGHTA, CDR2 FQGNSA. V lost 5 bases, J lost 5 bases, and 17 bases lay in between. This CDR3 is 15 amino acids long.